This is a list of T cell receptor beta chains from one sample in a study of early T cells in non-severe SARS-CoV-2 infection. Each CDR3 protein gets one entry after TCRdb re-called the 5' RACE reads with MiXCR. This table holds tens of thousands of distinct CDR3 sequences, roughly an eighth found once. The specimen was whole blood. Receptors were obtained from an adult who was a healthcare worker with PCR-confirmed SARS-CoV-2 infection or an uninfected control (not recorded which). CDR3s include the opening cysteine and the closing phenylalanine or tryptophan. The D gene is left open where the match is weak. The size field is filled for only some rows; it gives once, few, many or a size class.

d_gene: .
v_gene: TRBV28
abundance: .
j_gene: TRBJ2-5
CDR3nt: TGTGCCAGCAGTTCACAGGGTTCCCAAGAGACCCAGTACTTC
CDR3aa: CASSSQGSQETQYF

d_gene: .
v_gene: TRBV5-1
abundance: many
j_gene: TRBJ2-7
CDR3nt: TGCGCCAGTTCCTCTAAGAATCTGTACTTC
CDR3aa: CASSSKNLYF

d_gene: .
v_gene: TRBV5-4
abundance: .
j_gene: TRBJ2-2
CDR3nt: TGTGCCAGTAGTCGGCGGGGATCGAACACCGGGGAGCTGTTTTTT
CDR3aa: CASSRRGSNTGELFF

d_gene: .
v_gene: TRBV12-3/TRBV12-4
abundance: many
j_gene: TRBJ1-2
CDR3nt: TGTGCCAGCAGTTTAACGGTTGGCTATGGCTACACCTTC
CDR3aa: CASSLTVGYGYTF

d_gene: .
v_gene: TRBV29-1
abundance: many
j_gene: TRBJ1-5
CDR3nt: TGCAGCGTGGGCGTCGATAGCAATCAGCCCCAGCATTTT
CDR3aa: CSVGVDSNQPQHF

d_gene: .
v_gene: TRBV9
abundance: .
j_gene: TRBJ1-3
CDR3nt: TGTGCCAGCAGCGTACAGTGGGGTTCCGGAAACACCATATATTTT
CDR3aa: CASSVQWGSGNTIYF

d_gene: .
v_gene: TRBV28
abundance: many
j_gene: TRBJ2-3
CDR3nt: TGTGCCAGCAGTTCACCCCCAGCGACTAGAACAGATACGCAGTATTTT
CDR3aa: CASSSPPATRTDTQYF

d_gene: TRBD2
v_gene: TRBV4-1
abundance: .
j_gene: TRBJ2-5
CDR3nt: TGCGCCAGCAGCCCCGGCTCACTAGCGGCATTCCAAGAGACCCAGTACTTC
CDR3aa: CASSPGSLAAFQETQYF

d_gene: TRBD2
v_gene: TRBV11-2
abundance: .
j_gene: TRBJ2-2
CDR3nt: TGTGCCAGCAGCCAACGACTAGCGGGAGTGGGCACCGGGGAGCTGTTTTTT
CDR3aa: CASSQRLAGVGTGELFF

d_gene: .
v_gene: TRBV29-1
abundance: .
j_gene: TRBJ1-1
CDR3nt: TGCAGCGCCAGAGGAGGGCCCAACACTGAAGCTTTCTTT
CDR3aa: CSARGGPNTEAFF

d_gene: .
v_gene: TRBV20-1
abundance: few
j_gene: TRBJ1-2
CDR3nt: TGCAGTGCTAGGCGAGTTCGCGGCTACACCTTC
CDR3aa: CSARRVRGYTF

d_gene: .
v_gene: TRBV29-1
abundance: .
j_gene: TRBJ1-1
CDR3nt: TGCAGCGTTGAAGCCCTAAACACTGAAGCTTTCTTT
CDR3aa: CSVEALNTEAFF

d_gene: TRBD2
v_gene: TRBV27
abundance: many
j_gene: TRBJ2-3
CDR3nt: TGTGCCACCATGACTAGCGGGTCCGTAGATACGCAGTATTTT
CDR3aa: CATMTSGSVDTQYF

d_gene: .
v_gene: TRBV10-3
abundance: .
j_gene: TRBJ2-7
CDR3nt: TGTGCCATCAGTGGCTGGACTGATTACGAGCAGTACTTC
CDR3aa: CAISGWTDYEQYF

d_gene: TRBD1
v_gene: TRBV4-3
abundance: .
j_gene: TRBJ1-1
CDR3nt: TGCGCCAGCAGACCTGGGACAGGGGCGTTGAACACTGAAGCTTTCTTT
CDR3aa: CASRPGTGALNTEAFF

d_gene: TRBD1
v_gene: TRBV5-1
abundance: .
j_gene: TRBJ1-1
CDR3nt: TGCGCCAGCAGCCTATGGACAGGGCTAAAGGGGACTGAAGCTTTCTTT
CDR3aa: CASSLWTGLKGTEAFF

d_gene: .
v_gene: TRBV10-3
abundance: many
j_gene: TRBJ2-7
CDR3nt: TGTGCCATCAGTGACTTTGACGGGGGCGAGCAGTACTTC
CDR3aa: CAISDFDGGEQYF

d_gene: .
v_gene: TRBV7-2
abundance: few
j_gene: TRBJ2-1
CDR3nt: TGTGCCAGCAGCTTATTCGGCAGGGGCCCCTACAATGAGCAGTTCTTC
CDR3aa: CASSLFGRGPYNEQFF

d_gene: .
v_gene: TRBV5-6
abundance: .
j_gene: TRBJ1-6
CDR3nt: TGTGCCAGCAGCTTGGAGGGGCGGAATAATTCACCCCTCCACTTT
CDR3aa: CASSLEGRNNSPLHF

d_gene: TRBD1
v_gene: TRBV5-1
abundance: few
j_gene: TRBJ1-1
CDR3nt: TGCGCCAGCAGCTGGACAGGGTCGGGAAACCTGAACACTGAAGCTTTCTTT
CDR3aa: CASSWTGSGNLNTEAFF

d_gene: TRBD1
v_gene: TRBV18
abundance: .
j_gene: TRBJ1-4
CDR3nt: TGTGCCAGCTCACGGGACAGGGTCGGAGATGAAAAACTGTTTTTT
CDR3aa: CASSRDRVGDEKLFF

d_gene: .
v_gene: TRBV29-1
abundance: .
j_gene: TRBJ1-3
CDR3nt: TGCAGCGCCACGACGGGATCCGTAGCTGGCACCATATATTTT
CDR3aa: CSATTGSVAGTIYF

d_gene: .
v_gene: TRBV6-5
abundance: many
j_gene: TRBJ2-5
CDR3nt: TGTGCCAGCAGTTACCTGGTCTCACAAGAGACCCAGTACTTC
CDR3aa: CASSYLVSQETQYF

d_gene: .
v_gene: TRBV19
abundance: many
j_gene: TRBJ2-3
CDR3nt: TGTGCCAGTAGTCCAAGACAGACGTTCACAGATACGCAGTATTTT
CDR3aa: CASSPRQTFTDTQYF

d_gene: .
v_gene: TRBV5-5
abundance: .
j_gene: TRBJ2-3
CDR3nt: TGTGCCAGCAGCTTGGGGTACGTGGGGGCGAGAGATACGCAGTATTTT
CDR3aa: CASSLGYVGARDTQYF

d_gene: .
v_gene: TRBV30
abundance: .
j_gene: TRBJ2-1
CDR3nt: TGTGCCCGGAGGTGGGGACCCTCCTACAATGAGCAGTTCTTC
CDR3aa: CARRWGPSYNEQFF

d_gene: TRBD1
v_gene: TRBV10-3
abundance: .
j_gene: TRBJ2-5
CDR3nt: TGTGCCATCAGCGGACAGGAACAAGAGACCCAGTACTTT
CDR3aa: CAISGQEQETQYF

d_gene: .
v_gene: TRBV6-6
abundance: .
j_gene: TRBJ2-1
CDR3nt: TGTGCCAGCAGTTACTCGAGGATATACAATGAGCAGTTCTTC
CDR3aa: CASSYSRIYNEQFF

d_gene: .
v_gene: TRBV7-8
abundance: many
j_gene: TRBJ2-3
CDR3nt: TGTGCCAGCAGCTCCTCAAGCGGGGCTGGGGGCACGCAGTATTTT
CDR3aa: CASSSSSGAGGTQYF

d_gene: .
v_gene: TRBV29-1
abundance: few
j_gene: TRBJ2-7
CDR3nt: TGCAGCGTTTCGGTCGGAGGGAGCTCCTACGAGCAGTACTTC
CDR3aa: CSVSVGGSSYEQYF

d_gene: .
v_gene: TRBV12-3/TRBV12-4
abundance: .
j_gene: TRBJ2-3
CDR3nt: TGTGCCAGTCTTAGCACAGATACGCAGTATTTT
CDR3aa: CASLSTDTQYF

d_gene: TRBD2
v_gene: TRBV12-3/TRBV12-4
abundance: .
j_gene: TRBJ2-4
CDR3nt: TGTGCCAGCAGTTTAGGTTGGGTTAGCGGGCCTTTCAAAAACATTCAGTACTTC
CDR3aa: CASSLGWVSGPFKNIQYF

d_gene: .
v_gene: TRBV7-8
abundance: .
j_gene: TRBJ2-3
CDR3nt: TGTGCCAGCAGCCTCACTCACTTAGATACGCAGTATTTT
CDR3aa: CASSLTHLDTQYF

d_gene: .
v_gene: TRBV3-1
abundance: .
j_gene: TRBJ2-1
CDR3nt: TGTGCCAGCAGCCAAGTTGAACAGATCTACAATGAGCAGTTCTTC
CDR3aa: CASSQVEQIYNEQFF

d_gene: .
v_gene: TRBV3-1
abundance: .
j_gene: TRBJ1-5
CDR3nt: TGTGCCAGCAGCCAAGCAAGGAATCAGCCCCAGCATTTT
CDR3aa: CASSQARNQPQHF

d_gene: .
v_gene: TRBV11-2
abundance: few
j_gene: TRBJ2-2
CDR3nt: TGTGCCAGCAGTGGGCGTACCACCGGGGAGCTGTTTTTT
CDR3aa: CASSGRTTGELFF

d_gene: TRBD2
v_gene: TRBV7-8
abundance: .
j_gene: TRBJ2-1
CDR3nt: TGTGCCAGCAGCTTATGGGGGACTAGCGGGTATGAAGAGCAGTTCTTC
CDR3aa: CASSLWGTSGYEEQFF

d_gene: .
v_gene: TRBV18
abundance: many
j_gene: TRBJ2-3
CDR3nt: TGTGCCAGCTTACTGACAGGATTAAGCACAGATACGCAGTATTTT
CDR3aa: CASLLTGLSTDTQYF

d_gene: TRBD2
v_gene: TRBV3-1
abundance: many
j_gene: TRBJ2-1
CDR3nt: TGTGCCAGCAGCCAAGCACTAGCGGGAGTTGAGCAGTTCTTC
CDR3aa: CASSQALAGVEQFF

d_gene: TRBD2
v_gene: TRBV29-1
abundance: .
j_gene: TRBJ2-1
CDR3nt: TGCAGCGTTGAGGGAGCGGGAGTCGAGCAGTCCTTC
CDR3aa: CSVEGAGVEQSF

d_gene: .
v_gene: TRBV29-1
abundance: .
j_gene: TRBJ2-1
CDR3nt: TGCAGCGTTGTTATAAATGAGCAGTTCTTC
CDR3aa: CSVVINEQFF

d_gene: TRBD1
v_gene: TRBV29-1
abundance: few
j_gene: TRBJ2-7
CDR3nt: TGCAGCGTTGATTTGGACAGGGGACACTCTTCCTCCTACGAGCAGTACTTC
CDR3aa: CSVDLDRGHSSSYEQYF

d_gene: .
v_gene: TRBV7-8
abundance: few
j_gene: TRBJ2-2
CDR3nt: TGTGCCAGCACCAAGGGGGGTTTATCCGGGGAGCTGTTTTTT
CDR3aa: CASTKGGLSGELFF

d_gene: TRBD1
v_gene: TRBV2
abundance: many
j_gene: TRBJ1-5
CDR3nt: TGTGCCGTAGGGACAGGGGAACGTCAGCCCCAGCATTTT
CDR3aa: CAVGTGERQPQHF

d_gene: TRBD1
v_gene: TRBV6-1
abundance: once
j_gene: TRBJ1-1
CDR3nt: TGTGCCAGCAGGATGGGACAGGGTATCACTGAAGCTTTCTTT
CDR3aa: CASRMGQGITEAFF

d_gene: .
v_gene: TRBV5-4
abundance: many
j_gene: TRBJ2-2
CDR3nt: TGTGCCAGCAGCCAAGGGGTAACCGGGGAGCTGTTTTTT
CDR3aa: CASSQGVTGELFF

d_gene: .
v_gene: TRBV6-1
abundance: few
j_gene: TRBJ2-1
CDR3nt: TGTGCCAGCAGTCAAAAAAACAATGAGCAGTTCTTC
CDR3aa: CASSQKNNEQFF

d_gene: TRBD1
v_gene: TRBV7-9
abundance: many
j_gene: TRBJ2-7
CDR3nt: TGTGCCAGCAGCCGCACCGCCTGGGACAGCAACTACGAGCAGTACTTC
CDR3aa: CASSRTAWDSNYEQYF

d_gene: .
v_gene: TRBV28
abundance: few
j_gene: TRBJ2-7
CDR3nt: TGTGCCAGCAGAAGCGGCTACTCCTACGAGCAGTACTTC
CDR3aa: CASRSGYSYEQYF

d_gene: TRBD1
v_gene: TRBV12-3/TRBV12-4
abundance: few
j_gene: TRBJ1-2
CDR3nt: TGTGCCAGCTGGGACAGCTATGGCTACACCTTC
CDR3aa: CASWDSYGYTF

d_gene: TRBD2
v_gene: TRBV11-2
abundance: medium-sized
j_gene: TRBJ2-1
CDR3nt: TGTGCCAGCAGCCCGGGGGGGTCCAATGAGCAGTTCTTC
CDR3aa: CASSPGGSNEQFF

d_gene: .
v_gene: TRBV5-8
abundance: many
j_gene: TRBJ1-5
CDR3nt: TGTGCCAGCAGCTTGAAAATCGACCCGATTCGGCCCCAGCATTTT
CDR3aa: CASSLKIDPIRPQHF

d_gene: .
v_gene: TRBV7-6
abundance: many
j_gene: TRBJ1-1
CDR3nt: TGTGCCAGCAGCTTATCCCCAAGCGCTGAAGCTTTCTTT
CDR3aa: CASSLSPSAEAFF

d_gene: .
v_gene: TRBV12-3/TRBV12-4
abundance: many
j_gene: TRBJ1-1
CDR3nt: TGTGCCAGCAGTTGGGGGCGTCTTGGGACTGAAGCTTTCTTT
CDR3aa: CASSWGRLGTEAFF

d_gene: .
v_gene: TRBV12-2
abundance: .
j_gene: TRBJ2-7
CDR3nt: TGTGCAAGTCGCTCCAGGGTTTCCTACGAGCAGTACTTC
CDR3aa: CASRSRVSYEQYF